This record covers a single T cell receptor beta chain. This clonotype has a handful of counts. What this receptor recognizes is not known. Base quality data are lacking; no much larger clone is found one base away. The donors were some 36 Caucasian individuals from Russia, aged about 6 to 95 years, who were systemically healthy. Each donor gave roughly 9 milliliters of peripheral blood, drawn into EDTA-treated Vacutainer tubes. Ficoll-Paque density-gradient centrifugation was used to isolate PBMCs, with at least 6.5 million per sample. Trizol reagent was used to extract total RNA from the PBMCs, yielding at least 6 micrograms per sample. Naive CD45RAhigh/CD27high T cell percentages were measured by flow cytometry on a PBMC aliquot from every donor. Based on the germline V gene (reference sequence), the CDR1 and CDR2 sequences are MNHNY and SVGAGI. The CDR3 measures 13 amino acids from cysteine to phenylalanine. CDR3 DNA is the only sequence kept; it has 39 bases, read in frame from the first base. V loses 7 bases at its end and J loses 3 bases; junction bases beyond the gene matches: 3.

The data originate from a study of blood T cells in healthy people across ages (dated by TCRdb to the mid-2010s). Broadly, across the study: In model experiments, template switching captured roughly one uniquely barcoded TCR beta cDNA molecule for every two T cells. Two additional independent replicas of 1 million unique cDNA reads from the same blood draw were analyzed for two donors (one aged 18 to 30 and one aged 80 or older). Age-related changes in TCR beta repertoire diversity were measured in the study by deep sequencing normalized with unique cDNA molecular identifiers. Four age groups were formed from the donors: young (average 16 years), middle-aged (around 39), aged (about 62) and long-lived (roughly 88).

Library creation used 5' RACE. The instrument was an Illumina HiSeq 2500. A second 7 to 11 cycle PCR used a sample-barcoded 5' primer and a J-beta primer mix. A unique molecular identifier was introduced onto each TCR beta cDNA molecule by a template-switch 5' adaptor carrying 12 random nucleotides. Each sample yielded at least 2.5 million CDR3-containing paired-end reads. All of the RNA was converted into first-strand cDNA using the Mint cDNA synthesis kit, with a TRBC-specific oligonucleotide serving as the primer. Following uracil-DNA glycosylase treatment, a first 18-cycle PCR with universal primers M1SS and BC2_uni_R was performed on all cDNA. Per the authors' processing: Normalization of each sample was performed by random selection of 1 million high-quality reads, each carrying a distinct molecular identifier. Instead of being binned into consensus sequences, reads with shared molecular identifiers were discarded. CDR3 identification, clonotype clustering and error correction used MiTCR with a Q25 quality threshold and the strictest error-elimination algorithm. Lower-bound total TCR beta diversity was estimated with a nonparametric unseen species model using Euler transformation. TCRdb's own reprocessing of the public reads used fastp at Q25 and MiXCR and kept productive beta chains. Here each entry gathers all rows of one CDR3 protein and keeps the most common genes and DNA. These V and J calls originate from TCRdb's pipeline instead of the authors' own analysis. A total of 900,000 to 950,000 distinct CDR3 sequences appear in this sample, just under 30% of them only once. The ten largest clones add up to about 9.4% of the sample.

Beyond this particular receptor, the publication reports: Conclusive comparison of naive and antigen-experienced compartments was prevented by the profiling of bulk unsorted PBMCs. Estimates of total diversity from one million sequenced T cells were regarded as lower bounds and underestimates. Because the CMV infection status of the donors was unknown, age-related changes in expanded clonotypes may potentially have been confounded. As age increased, observed TCR beta diversity per million T cells dropped in a roughly linear way, and a significant reduction was already evident by age 40. Compared with the aged group, the long-lived group had more naive CD4+ T cells, fewer expanded clones and increased TCR diversity, suggesting age selection. There was a strong correlation between observed TCR beta diversity and the percentage of naive T cells measured by flow cytometry.

The data also belong to a second study, concerning T cells of mothers and their children. According to the second study: The donors were nine systemically healthy Caucasian individuals, made up of three mothers and their six children. cDNA synthesis consumed the entire amount of extracted RNA, loaded at 1.5 ug RNA in each 15 ul reaction. Sample barcodes and 2-4 random nucleotides were added via the M1S primer in the second PCR. Over 8 million TCR beta CDR3 reads were obtained for each mother, and some 3.1 million reads were obtained for each child. Thymic selection similarly shapes TCR recombination output in related and unrelated pairs, with minor effect from inherited differences. Normalized repertoire overlap in related mother-child pairs was always slightly higher than in unrelated mother-child pairs, but the difference was never significant. No persistent microchimeric T cell clones were found, with a detection sensitivity of 85 to 100 clones per million clonotypes. To look for features that set related mother-child pairs apart from unrelated individuals, the researchers ran deep NGS to compare the TCR beta repertoires of mothers and children. On average, the children were about 10 +/- 4 years old, while the mothers were approximately 41 +/- 4 years old. After adapter ligation with NEBNext reagents, the libraries were sequenced on Illumina HiSeq 2000 with 100+100 nt paired-end reads. To prevent cross-contamination, the mother and child libraries were prepared a month apart and were sequenced in separate runs. For each donor, between about 500,000 and 2,100,000 distinct TCR beta clonotypes were identified. Naive TCR beta clonotypes were estimated from low-frequency clonotypes matched to each donor's FACS-determined naive share, without sorting.

This clonotype was sampled from a woman in her thirties or forties in good health. The rearranged segments are TRBV6-6 and TRBJ1-5; 7 junctional bases match TRBD1. Specimen: blood. This receptor carries the CDR3 CASTDRVNQPQHF. The nucleotide sequence is given as TGTGCCAGCACAGACAGGGTCAATCAGCCCCAGCATTTT.